This is a list of T cell receptor beta chains from one sample in a study of tumor-infiltrating lymphocytes in primary liver carcinoma. TCRdb fed the multiplex PCR reads into MiXCR, producing one record per CDR3 protein. The sample records roughly 120,000 distinct CDR3 sequences, 64% being singletons. Specimen: liver tumor tissue from sampling region 3. These receptors were collected from a woman aged 60-75 years with primary liver carcinoma and hepatitis B virus infection. Each CDR3 is given with its conserved first and last residue. A D gene is named only where the DNA matches it firmly. For some rows the clone size is stated as once, few or many, or as a class when expanded; others skip it.

v_gene	j_gene	abundance	d_gene	CDR3aa	CDR3nt
TRBV12-3/TRBV12-4	TRBJ2-5	many	TRBD2	CASVREGQETQYF	TGTGCCAGCGTCCGGGAGGGCCAGGAGACCCAGTACTTC
TRBV10-3	TRBJ2-7	NA	TRBD1	CAISVSYRGFYKQYF	TGTGCCATCAGTGTGTCGTACAGGGGGTTCTACAAGCAGTACTTC
TRBV12-3/TRBV12-4	TRBJ2-5	NA	TRBD2	CASSLSGKGLGTQHF	TGTGCCAGCAGTTTGAGCGGGAAGGGGCTGGGGACCCAGCACTTC
TRBV12-3/TRBV12-4	TRBJ2-7	many	NA	CASRRTNYEQYF	TGTGCCAGCAGACGGACAAATTACGAGCAGTACTTC
TRBV4-2	TRBJ2-7	NA	NA	CASSQANGVYEQYF	TGTGCCAGCAGCCAAGCGAATGGGGTATACGAGCAGTACTTC
TRBV29-1	TRBJ2-3	NA	NA	CSVGGGAPGTDTQYF	NA
TRBV12-3/TRBV12-4	TRBJ1-2	NA	NA	CASILGGSSCNYGYTF	NA
TRBV5-1	TRBJ1-2	many	TRBD1	CASSLEGASGYTF	TGCGCCAGCAGCTTGGAGGGGGCCAGTGGCTACACCTTC
TRBV7-9	TRBJ2-1	few	NA	CASSLVGRWDLRNNEQFF	TGTGCCAGCAGCTTAGTGGGCCGTTGGGACCTCAGGAACAATGAGCAGTTCTTC
TRBV30	TRBJ2-2	few	NA	CAWSWGGELFF	TGTGCCTGGAGTTGGGGCGGGGAGCTGTTTTTT
TRBV11-1	TRBJ2-7	NA	NA	CASSPRTAGLRKQYF	TGTGCCAGCAGTCCCCGGACAGCAGGACTACGCAAGCAGTACTTC
TRBV11-2	TRBJ2-7	once	TRBD2	CASSNGLAGSEYEQYF	TGTGCCAGCAGCAACGGACTAGCGGGGAGTGAGTACGAGCAGTACTTC
TRBV6-2/TRBV6-3	TRBJ2-7	NA	NA	CAISQEGLSSDEQYF	TGTGCCATCAGTCAGGAGGGGTTATCCTCCGACGAGCAGTACTTC
TRBV6-2/TRBV6-3	TRBJ2-7	NA	NA	CANSPGLTTYEQYF	TGTGCCAACAGCCCGGGACTCACTACTTACGAGCAGTACTTC
TRBV10-1	TRBJ2-3	NA	NA	CASSEAGAGDTRYF	TGCGCCAGCAGTGAGGCAGGGGCGGGAGATACGCGGTATTTT
TRBV6-1	TRBJ2-5	once	NA	CANRSYRVETQYF	TGTGCCAACAGAAGTTATCGGGTAGAGACTCAGTACTTC
TRBV28	TRBJ2-1	NA	TRBD1	CASSRGTGGFF	TGTGCCAGCAGTCGTGGGACAGGCGGATTCTTC
TRBV12-3/TRBV12-4	TRBJ2-5	few	TRBD1	CASSVTGGGETRYF	TGTGCCAGCAGTGTAACAGGGGGAGGAGAGACCCGGTACTTC
TRBV5-1	TRBJ2-3	NA	NA	CASSSSVGEDTQYF	TGCGCCAGCAGCTCGAGTGTGGGGGAGGATACGCAGTATTTT
TRBV7-9	TRBJ1-2	NA	NA	CAGSGWAEGYGYTF	TGTGCCGGCAGCGGTTGGGCCGAGGGCTATGGCTACACCTTC
TRBV4-2	TRBJ1-5	many	NA	CASSQDLRTSNQPQHF	TGTGCCAGCAGCCAAGATCTGAGGACTAGCAATCAGCCCCAGCATTTT
TRBV29-1	TRBJ1-3	NA	NA	CSVGGTTDSGNTIYF	TGTAGCGTTGGAGGTACTACAGACTCTGGAAACACCATATATTTT
TRBV19	TRBJ2-1	few	TRBD2	CASSLRTSGYNEQFF	TGTGCCAGTAGCCTCCGGACTAGCGGGTACAATGAGCAGTTCTTC
TRBV10-3	TRBJ2-1	NA	TRBD2	CAIRTTDGTGGSLDEQFF	TGTGCCATCAGGACAACAGACGGGACTGGCGGGAGTCTCGATGAGCAGTTCTTC
TRBV25-1	TRBJ2-1	NA	TRBD2	CASSELAGYNEQFF	TGTGCCAGCAGTGAACTAGCGGGTTACAATGAGCAGTTCTTC
TRBV12-5	TRBJ2-1	many	TRBD2	CASGPGLAGGWDEQFF	TGTGCTAGTGGTCCGGGACTAGCGGGAGGGTGGGATGAGCAGTTCTTC
TRBV11-2	TRBJ2-3	NA	TRBD2	CAGSIDRLAGFFDTQYF	TGTGCCGGCAGCATAGATCGACTAGCGGGCTTTTTTGATACGCAGTATTTC
TRBV6-1	TRBJ1-5	many	NA	CASSEGVNQPQHF	TGTGCCAGCAGTGAAGGAGTAAATCAGCCCCAGCATTTT
TRBV5-1	TRBJ1-1	many	NA	CASSFTDPNTEAFF	TGCGCCAGCAGCTTTACGGACCCGAACACTGAAGCTTTCTTT
TRBV7-9	TRBJ2-1	NA	TRBD2	CASSLGLAEVCNEQFF	TGTGCCAGCAGCTTGGGGCTAGCGGAAGTCTGCAATGAGCAGTTCTTC
TRBV7-8	TRBJ1-1	NA	NA	CASILLLGTEAFF	TGTGCCAGCATCTTATTACTCGGCACTGAAGCTTTCTTT
TRBV7-9	TRBJ2-3	once	TRBD2	CGSSLVAFTSGRRGTDTQYF	TGTGGCAGCAGCCTAGTCGCCTTCACTAGCGGGAGGAGAGGCACAGATACGCAGTATTTT
TRBV12-3/TRBV12-4	TRBJ2-2	NA	NA	CASSLSGPRVGELFF	TGTGCCAGCAGTCTATCGGGACCCCGGGTCGGGGAGCTGTTTTTT
TRBV28	TRBJ2-5	NA	NA	CASSLSEAYQETQYF	TGTGCCAGCAGTTTATCAGAAGCGTACCAAGAGACCCAGTACTTC
TRBV4-1	TRBJ2-7	NA	NA	CASSQDYELYF	TGCGCCAGTAGCCAAGACTACGAGCTGTACTTC